The rows below give T cell receptor beta chains drawn from one sample of a study of human T cells and chemical hapten exposure. TCRdb reprocessed the RACE reads with MiXCR, giving one entry per CDR3 protein. The table shows 30,000 to 35,000 distinct CDR3 sequences, with approximately 7.4% occurring only once. The sequenced sample consisted of whole blood. The receptors were gathered from a human donor in good health. Some clones in this sample may be carry-over from other donors' samples. CDR3s include the opening cysteine and the closing phenylalanine or tryptophan. D genes are given only for firm matches. Expanded clones get a size class; other rows say once, few or many, or leave the size out.

v_gene	d_gene	j_gene	abundance	CDR3nt	CDR3aa
TRBV7-9	TRBD2	TRBJ2-2	many	TGTGCCAGCAGGACGTCTAGCGGGAAGAACACCGGGGAGCTGTTTTTT	CASRTSSGKNTGELFF
TRBV20-1	TRBD2	TRBJ2-1	few	TGCAGTGCTAGCGGGACTAGCGGGAGGGCTAGGGATGAGCAGTTCTTC	CSASGTSGRARDEQFF
TRBV30	NA	TRBJ2-5	few	TGTGCCTGGAGTTGGAGCCAAGAGACCCAGTACTTC	CAWSWSQETQYF
TRBV20-1	NA	TRBJ1-5	NA	TGCAGTGCTAGAGAGTCAGGTTGGGGCAATCAGCCCCAGCATTTT	CSARESGWGNQPQHF
TRBV5-1	NA	TRBJ2-1	many	TGCGCCAGCAGCTTGGATGCGCTCCAGAGCTCCTACAATGAGCAGTTCTTC	CASSLDALQSSYNEQFF
TRBV7-8	TRBD1	TRBJ1-1	few	TGTGCCAGCAGCTTCCAGGGACAGGGGACTGAAGCTTTCTTT	CASSFQGQGTEAFF
TRBV6-6	TRBD1	TRBJ2-7	many	TGTGCCACGGAACCGGGACAGACGACCTACGAGCAGTACTTC	CATEPGQTTYEQYF
TRBV5-1	TRBD1	TRBJ2-2	few	TGCGCCAGCAGCTCCCGGACAGGGGGCCTCACCGGGGAGCTGTTTTTT	CASSSRTGGLTGELFF
TRBV28	TRBD2	TRBJ2-3	many	TGTGCCAGCAGTCCACTTGCGGGAGGTACTACAGATACGCAGTATTTT	CASSPLAGGTTDTQYF
TRBV5-6	NA	TRBJ1-1	NA	TGTGCCAGCAGCTTCATACACAGGGTGGACACTGAAGCTTTCTTT	CASSFIHRVDTEAFF
TRBV7-2	TRBD1	TRBJ1-1	many	TGTGCCAGCAGCTTAGGACAGGGACCGAACACTGAAGCTTTCTTT	CASSLGQGPNTEAFF
TRBV12-3/TRBV12-4	NA	TRBJ2-1	many	TGTGCCAGCAGCCCGTCAGGGGGGGGGCGGTTCTTC	CASSPSGGGRFF
TRBV9	TRBD2	TRBJ2-3	few	TGTGCCAGCAGCGTAGCGCAGCGGGAGGACGTACTAAACACAGATACGCAGTATTTT	CASSVAQREDVLNTDTQYF
TRBV6-5	TRBD1	TRBJ1-1	few	TGTGCCAGCAGTTACCGGACAGGTGATGAAGCTTTCTTT	CASSYRTGDEAFF
TRBV7-9	TRBD1	TRBJ2-3	medium-sized	TGTGCCAGCAGCACCCCCGTCAGGGGGCAGCTGGATGGCACAGATACGCAGTATTTT	CASSTPVRGQLDGTDTQYF
TRBV20-1	NA	TRBJ2-5	many	TGCAGTGCTAGAGATTTGGCGGTCACCCAGTACTTC	CSARDLAVTQYF
TRBV3-1	NA	TRBJ2-3	many	TGTGCCAGCAGCAGAGTCCGTCATACGCAGTATTTT	CASSRVRHTQYF
TRBV11-2	TRBD2	TRBJ2-3	many	TGTGCCAGCAGCCTAAATATGGGACTAGAGCAGTATTTT	CASSLNMGLEQYF
TRBV2	NA	TRBJ1-1	many	TGTGCCAGCAGTGAAGCTCTGAGCGGCACTGAAGCTTTCTTT	CASSEALSGTEAFF
TRBV29-1	TRBD1	TRBJ1-4	many	TGCAGCGTTGAAGTCGACAGGGGGCCTGAAAAACTGTTTTTT	CSVEVDRGPEKLFF
TRBV14	NA	TRBJ1-1	many	TGTGCCAGCAGCCAAGAATTTGTGAACACTGAAGCTTTCTTT	CASSQEFVNTEAFF
TRBV12-3/TRBV12-4	TRBD1	TRBJ2-1	many	TGTGCCAGCAGCCCTTGGGGACAGGGGAACTACAATGAGCAGTTCTTC	CASSPWGQGNYNEQFF
TRBV30	NA	TRBJ2-5	NA	TGTGCCTGGAGGGCCACCTCTTGGGACCGAGAGACCCAGTACTTC	CAWRATSWDRETQYF
TRBV20-1	NA	TRBJ1-2	few	TGCAGTGTGTTCTCTAACTATGGCGACACCTTC	CSVFSNYGDTF
TRBV15	NA	TRBJ2-5	NA	TGTGCCACCAGCCGCGGCTTCGAAATGGAGACCCAGTACTTC	CATSRGFEMETQYF
TRBV15	TRBD1	TRBJ1-5	few	TGTGCCACCAGCGAAACAGGGGCGGCTCAGCCCCAGCATTTT	CATSETGAAQPQHF
TRBV7-2	NA	TRBJ2-4	few	TGTGCCAGCAGCTTAGGTGCGGAATCAAACATTCAGTACTTC	CASSLGAESNIQYF
TRBV29-1	NA	TRBJ2-7	NA	TGCAGCGCTGAAGGTCAGGCCTACGAGCAGTACTTC	CSAEGQAYEQYF